A single sample is the source of the 25 T cell receptor beta chains below, sequenced in a study of cytomegalovirus exposure and HLA in healthy donors. The study ran its PCR with 60 Vbeta and 13 Jbeta primers. Here immunoSEQ multiplex PCR was the method, and the copy in TCRdb shows in-frame clones only, minus some. There are roughly 150,000 clones in the sample; around 75% occur only once, and 2.5% to 4% lies in the top ten. The sequenced sample consisted of PBMCs. These receptors came from a man aged 40-55 years in good health and CMV-seronegative.

Regarding this clone: One end of the junction varies from germline; a read error may be responsible. V is TRBV7-9 and J is TRBJ2-6, with 9 positions matching TRBD1. Germline V gives CDR1 SEHNR, CDR2 FQNEAQ (reference sequence). The CDR3 covers 14 residues. The CDR3 nucleotides are TGTGCCAGCACCGGCAAGACAGGGGGCAACGTCCTGACTTTC. Its translation is CASTGKTGGNVLTF. Full variable domain (remainder filled in from reference TRBV7-9 and TRBJ2-6): DTGVSQNPRHKITKRGQNVTFRCDPISEHNRLYWYRQTLGQGPEFLTYFQNEAQLEKSRLLSDRFSAERPKGSFSTLEIQRTEQGDSAMYLCASTGKTGGNVLTFGAGSRLTVL.

The chain links TRBV2 to TRBJ1-5; 7 nucleotides match TRBD1. The CDR3 extends over 15 amino acids. V lost 4 bases, J lost 1 base, and 4 bases stayed unmatched. CDR1 is SNHLY, CDR2 FYNNEI, per germline. CDR3 protein: CASSAQGLSNQPQHF. CDR3 in DNA: TGTGCCAGCAGTGCACAGGGGCTGAGCAATCAGCCCCAGCATTTT.

The chain is built from TRBV13 and TRBJ2-3, with D possibly matching TRBD2 (6 bases). V dropped 0 bases and J dropped 4 bases, with 14 bases sitting between them. The CDR3 length is 16 residues. Germline loops: CDR1 PRHDT, CDR2 FYEKMQ (reference sequence). Written as DNA, the CDR3 is TGTGCCAGCAGCTTAGGGACCCCGCGGGGTGCAGATACGCAGTATTTT. Amino acid sequence: CASSLGTPRGADTQYF.

The chain recombines TRBV28 with TRBJ2-7, with D perhaps matching TRBD1 (5 bases). Trimming took 6 bases from V and 2 from J, leaving 8 bases between them. The length of the CDR3 is 12 residues. Germline assignment: CDR1 MDHEN and CDR2 SYDVKM. CDR3 DNA: TGTGCCAGCAGCCTACAGGCCTACGAGCAGTACTTC. Protein product: CASSLQAYEQYF.

The chain has TRBV14 and TRBJ2-3, with 8 bases identical to TRBD1. In germline, CDR1 is SGHDN, CDR2 FVKESK. V lost 2 bases and J lost 2; bases outside the gene matches: 6. The CDR3 extends over 16 amino acids. CDR3 loop: CASSQTGGWSTDTQYF. The CDR3 DNA follows: TGTGCCAGCAGCCAAACAGGGGGTTGGTCCACAGATACGCAGTATTTT.

The gene calls are TRBV25-1 and TRBJ2-1, with D perhaps TRBD1 (7 bases). CDR3 length equals 15 residues. The germline V gene encodes CDR1 MGHDK and CDR2 SYGVNS. The ends were cut back, 4 bases at V and 8 bases at J, with 18 bases in the middle. The CDR3 coding sequence is TGTGCCAGCAGTGTCAGGGGGGTCGGTAGGGATGAGCAGTTCTTC. Encoded protein: CASSVRGVGRDEQFF.

This chain joins TRBV7-8 and TRBJ2-7; D unclear. Trimming took off 2 bases at V and 4 bases at J, with 9 bases between the two ends. Germline V gene data show CDR1 as SGHVS and CDR2 as FQNEAQ. CDR3 length equals 13 residues. The CDR3 region is CASSLLRSYEQYF. CDR3 DNA sequence: TGTGCCAGCAGCTTATTAAGGAGTTACGAGCAGTACTTC.

The chain joins TRBV4-3 to TRBJ1-5; D remains unclear. This CDR3 contains 15 residues. Germline CDR1 reads LGHNA; CDR2 reads YSLEER. Trimming removed 5 bases at V and 8 bases at J, with 19 bases between. CDR3 region: CASSTRAGVREPQHF. The CDR3 DNA reads as TGCGCCAGCAGCACTAGGGCCGGGGTTCGAGAGCCCCAGCATTTT.

This clone has only a few counts. V usage is TRBV5-1 and J usage is TRBJ2-7, with TRBD2 identical over 7 bases. V shed 4 bases, J shed 2 bases, and the junction held 12 bases outside the gene matches. The CDR3 is made up of 16 amino acids. Per germline, CDR1 SGHRS and CDR2 YFSETQ. The DNA of the CDR3 is TGCGCCAGCAGCCAAACGACGGGGGGTGGAACCTACGAGCAGTACTTC. This encodes CASSQTTGGGTYEQYF. The whole variable domain, remainder taken from reference TRBV5-1 and TRBJ2-7, is KAGVTQTPRYLIKTRGQQVTLSCSPISGHRSVSWYQQTPGQGLQFLFEYFSETQRNKGNFPGRFSGRQFSNSRSEMNVSTLELGDSALYLCASSQTTGGGTYEQYFGPGTRLTVT.

This chain uses TRBV28 with TRBJ2-7; no definite D call. The germline CDR1 and CDR2 sequences are MDHEN and SYDVKM. V was shortened by 10 bases and J by 2 bases, with 15 bases between the two germline ends. The CDR3 contains 13 residues. CDR3 sequence (DNA): TGTGCCATTATGCGAAGGCAGGCCTACGAGCAGTACTTC. As protein: CAIMRRQAYEQYF.

V usage is TRBV4-3 and J usage is TRBJ2-3; D may be TRBD1 (5 bases). The CDR3 length is 15 residues. CDR1 LGHNA and CDR2 YSLEER come from the germline V gene. V was cut by 0 bases and J by 8 bases, with 15 bases left in between. This CDR3 reads CASSQEAQGIGTQYF. In DNA, the CDR3 is TGCGCCAGCAGCCAAGAGGCCCAGGGCATAGGTACGCAGTATTTT.

In its sample, this clone was seen once. At one end the junction does not follow the germline gene, possibly because of a read error. The J gene is TRBJ1-1, the V gene TRBV5-1, with 7 bases identical to TRBD1. CDR3 length: 14 residues. CDR1 and CDR2 from the germline V gene are SGHRS and YFSETQ. The CDR3 region has the DNA TGCGCCAGCAACTTGGAAGGGGGCGGAACTGAAGCTTTCTTT. Its protein product is CASNLEGGGTEAFF.

The chain couples TRBV5-8 to TRBJ1-5; D not certain. V lost 4 bases and J 0 bases, leaving 17 bases between the germline ends. Germline CDR1 and CDR2: SGHTS and YDEGEE. The CDR3 loop spans 17 amino acids. The CDR3 loop reads CASSTLYYAGSNQPQHF. Written as DNA, the CDR3 is TGTGCCAGCAGCACCCTATACTATGCGGGTAGCAATCAGCCCCAGCATTTT.

The chain couples TRBV27 to TRBJ2-7, with 8 bases fitting TRBD2. CDR1 MNHEY and CDR2 SMNVEV come from the germline V gene (reference sequence). CDR3 length: 14 residues. Trimming at V came to 5 bases and at J to 7 bases, leaving 10 bases not matched to a gene. The CDR3: CASSPPGGGREQYF. Written as DNA, the CDR3 is TGTGCCAGCAGTCCCCCGGGGGGGGGCCGTGAGCAGTACTTC.

J is TRBJ1-1 and V is TRBV27, with D perhaps matching TRBD1 (6 bases). V was trimmed by 5 bases and J by 1 base, leaving 14 bases between them. This CDR3 spans 15 amino acids. Germline V lookup: CDR1 MNHEY, CDR2 SMNVEV (reference sequence). CDR3: CASSTLSGQNTEAFF. The CDR3 DNA is TGTGCCAGCAGTACGCTGTCGGGACAGAACACTGAAGCTTTCTTT.

This clone was detected only a few times. V and J are TRBV7-2 and TRBJ2-7; 7 bases line up with TRBD1. Germline V gene lookup returns CDR1 SGHTA and CDR2 FQGNSA. The CDR3 is 13 residues long. V shed 1 base and J 6 bases; nucleotides not matched to a gene: 3. CDR3 sequence reads: CASSLGGTAEQYF. The CDR3 DNA reads as TGTGCCAGCAGCTTAGGGGGGACAGCCGAGCAGTACTTC.

V is TRBV29-1 and J is TRBJ2-1, with 9 bases identical to TRBD1. V shed 7 bases and J 0 bases; nucleotides not matched to a gene: 4. Germline loops: CDR1 SQVTM, CDR2 ANQGSEA. There are 14 residues in the CDR3. The CDR3, as DNA: TGCAGCGCCTACAGGGGGCCCTCCTACAATGAGCAGTTCTTC. Translation gives CSAYRGPSYNEQFF.

In this sample, this clone turned up once. The chain joins TRBV6-6 to TRBJ2-7; 9 bases are a match to TRBD2. Germline V gene lookup returns CDR1 MNHNY and CDR2 SVGAGI (reference sequence). The CDR3 is made up of 14 amino acids. The V segment lost 0 bases and the J segment 5 bases; nucleotides outside the gene matches: 2. CDR3 residues: CASSYSASGNEQYF. As DNA, the CDR3 is TGTGCCAGCAGTTACTCGGCTAGCGGGAACGAGCAGTACTTC.

Points on this clone: One end of the junction is discordant with germline, which a read error may explain. This chain joins TRBV30 and TRBJ1-3; D gene uncertain. Germline V gene data show CDR1 as GTSNPN and CDR2 as SVGIG (reference sequence). The CDR3 contains 14 residues. CDR3 nucleotide sequence: TGTGCCTGGACTCGGGGTTACTCTGGAGACACCATATATTTT. Its translation is CAWTRGYSGDTIYF.

The V gene is TRBV27, the J gene TRBJ2-5; possible D gene TRBD1, 7 bases. CDR1 MNHEY and CDR2 SMNVEV come from the germline V gene (reference sequence). V shed 5 bases and J shed 5 bases, with 15 bases lying between them. This CDR3 is built from 14 residues. In DNA, the CDR3 is TGTGCCAGCAGTCCGTCGACAGGGAGGGAGACCCAGTACTTC. Translation: CASSPSTGRETQYF.

This chain joins TRBV19 and TRBJ1-5; weak D call: TRBD1 (5 bases). Germline values: CDR1 LNHDA, CDR2 SQIVND (reference sequence). V was trimmed by 3 bases and J by 4 bases, leaving 16 bases between them. CDR3 length equals 16 residues. The CDR3 DNA reads TGTGCCAGTAGTATGAGTCCCACAGGCTCAAATCAGCCCCAGCATTTT. Translating gives CASSMSPTGSNQPQHF. The full variable domain, with the rest looked up from reference TRBV19 and TRBJ1-5, is DGGITQSPKYLFRKEGQNVTLSCEQNLNHDAMYWYRQDPGQGLRLIYYSQIVNDFQKGDIAEGYSVSREKKESFPLTVTSAQKNPTAFYLCASSMSPTGSNQPQHFGDGTRLSIL.

The chain combines TRBV18 with TRBJ2-1; 9 bases agree with TRBD1. The CDR3 loop spans 15 amino acids. Trimming at V came to 3 bases and at J to 5 bases, leaving 5 bases not matched to a gene. Per germline, CDR1 KGHSH and CDR2 LQKENI. CDR3 residues: CASSPGTGTNNEQFF. The CDR3 coding sequence is TGTGCCAGCTCACCGGGGACAGGGACCAACAATGAGCAGTTCTTC.

CDR3 sequence (DNA): TGTGCCTGGAGGCGCCAGGGGGCAATTTCTGAAGCTTTCTTT. It yields the protein CAWRRQGAISEAFF. The chain recombines TRBV30 with TRBJ1-1, with TRBD1 identical over 8 bases. This CDR3 spans 14 amino acids. The germline V gene encodes CDR1 GTSNPN and CDR2 SVGIG (reference sequence). With V trimmed by 3 bases and J by 6 bases, 9 bases remained unmatched.

The V call is TRBV28, the J call TRBJ2-1, with 10 bases that match TRBD2. From germline, CDR1 is MDHEN and CDR2 SYDVKM. The length of the CDR3 is 15 residues. V was clipped by 6 bases and J by 5 bases; unmatched bases: 7. CDR3 DNA sequence: TGTGCCAGCAGCCTAAGCGGGAGGGCCGACAATGAGCAGTTCTTC. Its translation: CASSLSGRADNEQFF.

J is TRBJ2-3 and V is TRBV7-9; 12 bases map to TRBD1. Germline V CDR1 and CDR2: SEHNR, FQNEAQ (reference sequence). The V gene end was trimmed by 5 bases and the J gene end by 5 bases; junction bases not matched to a gene: 8. There are 16 residues in the CDR3. The CDR3: CASSRGDRGRQDTQYF. CDR3 nucleotide sequence: TGTGCCAGCAGCAGAGGGGACAGGGGGCGTCAAGATACGCAGTATTTT.